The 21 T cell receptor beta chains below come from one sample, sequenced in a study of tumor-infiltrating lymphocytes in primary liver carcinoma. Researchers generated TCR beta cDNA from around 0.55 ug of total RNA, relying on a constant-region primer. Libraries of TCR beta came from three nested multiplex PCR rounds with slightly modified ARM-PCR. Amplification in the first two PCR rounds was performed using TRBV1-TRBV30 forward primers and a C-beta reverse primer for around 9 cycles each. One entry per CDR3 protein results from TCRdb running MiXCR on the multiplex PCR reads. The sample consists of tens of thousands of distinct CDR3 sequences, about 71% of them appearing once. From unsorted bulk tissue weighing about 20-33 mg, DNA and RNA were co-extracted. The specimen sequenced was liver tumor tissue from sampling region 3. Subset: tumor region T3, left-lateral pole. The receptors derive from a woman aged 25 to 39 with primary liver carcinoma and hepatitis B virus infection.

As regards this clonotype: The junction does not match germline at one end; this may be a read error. This CDR3 reads CACSLNLAGQPLHF. DNA for the CDR3: TGTGCCTGCAGCTTAAACCTCGCTGGCCAGCCCCTGCATTTT. The chain joins TRBV11-2 to TRBJ1-5; D gene ambiguous. Germline values: CDR1 SGHAT, CDR2 FQNNGV. The length of the CDR3 is 14 residues.

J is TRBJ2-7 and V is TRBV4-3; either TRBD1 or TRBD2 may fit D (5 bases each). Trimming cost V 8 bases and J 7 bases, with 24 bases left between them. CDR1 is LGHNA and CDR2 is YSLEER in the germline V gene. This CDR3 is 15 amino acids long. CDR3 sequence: CASGRDRWTGREQYF. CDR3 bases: TGCGCCAGCGGCCGAGATCGATGGACGGGGCGGGAGCAGTACTTC.

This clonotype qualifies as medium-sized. As DNA, the CDR3 is TGTGCCAGCGCACTAGCGGGGCCCCAAGAGACCCAGTACTTC. Its protein is CASALAGPQETQYF. This sequence joins TRBV6-6 and TRBJ2-5, with 10 nucleotides matching TRBD2. The CDR3 spans 14 residues. Germline assignment: CDR1 MNHNY and CDR2 SVGAGI (reference sequence). The V segment lost 8 bases and the J segment 1 base; nucleotides outside the gene matches: 4.

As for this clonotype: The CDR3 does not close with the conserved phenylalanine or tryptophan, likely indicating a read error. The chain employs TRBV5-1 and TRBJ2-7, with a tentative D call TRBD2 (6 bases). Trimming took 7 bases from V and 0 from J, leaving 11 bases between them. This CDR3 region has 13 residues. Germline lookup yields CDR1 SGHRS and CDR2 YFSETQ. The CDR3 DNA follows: TGCGCCAGCGGGGAGGAGAGCTCCTACGAGCAGTACTCC. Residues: CASGEESSYEQYS.

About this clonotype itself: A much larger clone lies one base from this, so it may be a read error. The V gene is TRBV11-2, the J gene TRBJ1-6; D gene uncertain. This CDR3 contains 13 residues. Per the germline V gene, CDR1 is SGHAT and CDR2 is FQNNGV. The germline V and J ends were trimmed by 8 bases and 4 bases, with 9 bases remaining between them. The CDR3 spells CASRRGYNSPLHF. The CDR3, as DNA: TGTGCCAGCCGCAGAGGGTATAATTCACCCCTCCACTTT.

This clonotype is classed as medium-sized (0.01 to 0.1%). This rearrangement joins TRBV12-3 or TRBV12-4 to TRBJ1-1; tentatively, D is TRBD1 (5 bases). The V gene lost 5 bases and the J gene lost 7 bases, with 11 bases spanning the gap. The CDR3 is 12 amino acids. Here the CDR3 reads CASSMGGYEAFF. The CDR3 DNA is TGTGCCAGCAGTATGGGGGGGTATGAAGCTTTCTTT.

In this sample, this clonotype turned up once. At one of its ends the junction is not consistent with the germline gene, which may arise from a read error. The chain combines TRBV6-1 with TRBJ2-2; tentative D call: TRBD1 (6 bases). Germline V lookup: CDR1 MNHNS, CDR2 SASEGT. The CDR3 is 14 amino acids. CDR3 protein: CVSMMRRDTGELLF. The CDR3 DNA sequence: TGTGTCAGCATGATGAGAAGGGACACCGGGGAGCTGCTTTTT.

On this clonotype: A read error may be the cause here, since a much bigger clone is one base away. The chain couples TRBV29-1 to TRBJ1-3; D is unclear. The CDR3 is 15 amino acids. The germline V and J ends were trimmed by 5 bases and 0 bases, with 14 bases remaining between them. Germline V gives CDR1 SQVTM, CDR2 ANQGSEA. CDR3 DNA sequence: TGCAGCGTTCAAACTACTCACGGCTCTGGAAACACCATATATTTT. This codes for CSVQTTHGSGNTIYF.

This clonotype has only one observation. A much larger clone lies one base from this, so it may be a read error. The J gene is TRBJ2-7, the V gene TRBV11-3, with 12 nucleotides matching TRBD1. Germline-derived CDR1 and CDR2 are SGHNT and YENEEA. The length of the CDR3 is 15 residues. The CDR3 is CISSSGTGGNYEQYF. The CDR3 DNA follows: TGTATCAGCAGCTCCGGGACAGGGGGCAACTACGAGCAGTACTTC.

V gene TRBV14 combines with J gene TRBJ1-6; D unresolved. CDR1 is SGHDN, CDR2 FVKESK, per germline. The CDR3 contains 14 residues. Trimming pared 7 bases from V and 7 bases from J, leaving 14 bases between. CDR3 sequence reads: CASIQKGRNSPLHF. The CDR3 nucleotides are TGTGCCAGCATCCAGAAAGGGAGGAATTCACCCCTCCACTTT. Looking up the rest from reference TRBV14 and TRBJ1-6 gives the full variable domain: EAGVTQFPSHSVIEKGQTVTLRCDPISGHDNLYWYRRVMGKEIKFLLHFVKESKQDESGMPNNRFLAERTGGTYSTLKVQPAELEDSGVYFCASIQKGRNSPLHFGNGTRLTVT.

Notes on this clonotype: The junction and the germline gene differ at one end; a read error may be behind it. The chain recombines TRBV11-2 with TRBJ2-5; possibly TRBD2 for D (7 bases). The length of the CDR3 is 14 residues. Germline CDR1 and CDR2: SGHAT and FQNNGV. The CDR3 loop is CVSSLRGGQENQYF. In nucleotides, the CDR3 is TGTGTCAGCAGCTTGAGGGGGGGCCAAGAGAACCAGTACTTC.

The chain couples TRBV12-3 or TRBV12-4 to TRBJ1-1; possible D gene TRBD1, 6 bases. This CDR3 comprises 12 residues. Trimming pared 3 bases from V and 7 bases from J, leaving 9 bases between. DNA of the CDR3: TGTGCCAGCAGTTTGGGGGGCTATGAAGCTTTCTTT. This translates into CASSLGGYEAFF.

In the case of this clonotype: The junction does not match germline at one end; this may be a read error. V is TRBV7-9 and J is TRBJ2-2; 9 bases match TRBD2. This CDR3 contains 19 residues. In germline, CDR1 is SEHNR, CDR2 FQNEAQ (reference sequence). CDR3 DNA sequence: TGTGCCAGAAGCTCCCGGAGTAGCGGGAGTTATTGGAACACCGGGGAGCTGTTTTTT. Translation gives CARSSRSSGSYWNTGELFF. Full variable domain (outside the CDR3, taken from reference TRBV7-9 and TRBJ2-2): DTGVSQNPRHKITKRGQNVTFRCDPISEHNRLYWYRQTLGQGPEFLTYFQNEAQLEKSRLLSDRFSAERPKGSFSTLEIQRTEQGDSAMYLCARSSRSSGSYWNTGELFFGEGSRLTVL.

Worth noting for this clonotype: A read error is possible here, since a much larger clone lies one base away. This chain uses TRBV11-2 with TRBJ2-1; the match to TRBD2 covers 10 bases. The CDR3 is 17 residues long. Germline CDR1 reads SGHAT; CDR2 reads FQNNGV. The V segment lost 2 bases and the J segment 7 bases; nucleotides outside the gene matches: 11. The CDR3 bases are TGTGCCAGCAGCTTATGTCTGGCAGCGGGAGGGCCGAATGAGCAGTTCTTC. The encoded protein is CASSLCLAAGGPNEQFF.

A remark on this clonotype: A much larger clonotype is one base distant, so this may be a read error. CDR3 bases: TGTGCCATCAGTGAAAGTTGGGGACAGGGGATAAAGACCGGGGAGCTGTTTTTT. This sequence encodes CAISESWGQGIKTGELFF. The gene calls are TRBV10-3 and TRBJ2-2, with 10 bases aligning to TRBD1. The CDR3 length is 18 residues. V lost 3 bases and J lost 5; bases outside the gene matches: 12. The germline V gene encodes CDR1 ENHRY and CDR2 SYGVKD.

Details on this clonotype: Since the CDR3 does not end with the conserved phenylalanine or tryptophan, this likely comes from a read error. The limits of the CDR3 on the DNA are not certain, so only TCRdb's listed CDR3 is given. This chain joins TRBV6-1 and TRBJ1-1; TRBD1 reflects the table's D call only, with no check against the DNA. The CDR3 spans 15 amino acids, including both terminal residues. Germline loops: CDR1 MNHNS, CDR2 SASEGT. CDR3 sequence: CASDFWTGMSTEVFL.

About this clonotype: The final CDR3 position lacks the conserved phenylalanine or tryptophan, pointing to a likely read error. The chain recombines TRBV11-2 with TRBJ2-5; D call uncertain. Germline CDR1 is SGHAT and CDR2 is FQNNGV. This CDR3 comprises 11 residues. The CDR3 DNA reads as TGTGCTAGCAGCAAGAGCGAGACCCAGTACCTC. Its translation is CASSKSETQYL.

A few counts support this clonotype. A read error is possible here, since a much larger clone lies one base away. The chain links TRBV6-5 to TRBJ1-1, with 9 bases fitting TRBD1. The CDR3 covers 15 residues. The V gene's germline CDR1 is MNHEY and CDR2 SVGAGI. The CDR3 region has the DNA TGTGCCTGCAGTTACATCGGGACAGGGCGCCTTGAAGCTTTCTTT. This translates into CACSYIGTGRLEAFF.

The CDR3 reads CAISHTATLDEQFF. In nucleotides, the CDR3 is TGTGCCATCAGTCATACGGCGACCCTGGATGAGCAGTTCTTC. V and J are TRBV10-3 and TRBJ2-1; D is undetermined. This CDR3 comprises 14 residues. Germline CDR1 and CDR2: ENHRY and SYGVKD. V was shortened by 5 bases and J by 8 bases, with 16 bases between the two germline ends.

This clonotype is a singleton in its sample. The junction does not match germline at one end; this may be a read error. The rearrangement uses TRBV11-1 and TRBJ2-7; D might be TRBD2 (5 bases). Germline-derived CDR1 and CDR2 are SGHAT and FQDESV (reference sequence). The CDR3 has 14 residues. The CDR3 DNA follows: TGTGCCAGCAGCGGGAAGAGGGCCACCTACGATCAGTACTTC. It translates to CASSGKRATYDQYF. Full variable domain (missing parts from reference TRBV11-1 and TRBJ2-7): EAEVAQSPRYKITEKSQAVAFWCDPISGHATLYWYRQILGQGPELLVQFQDESVVDDSQLPKDRFSAERLKGVDSTLKIQPAELGDSAMYLCASSGKRATYDQYFGPGTRLTVT.

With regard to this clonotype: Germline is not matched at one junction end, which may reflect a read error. The DNA of the CDR3 is TGTGCCAGCAGCCAAGATTGGTGGACAGGGCAGGAGCAGTACTTC. Translated: CASSQDWWTGQEQYF. The rearrangement links TRBV4-3 to TRBJ2-7; 8 bases align to TRBD1. Germline V lookup: CDR1 LGHNA, CDR2 YSLEER. CDR3 length: 15 residues.